This T cell receptor beta chain is drawn from a study of T cells after yellow fever vaccination. Broader study findings: Of the clonotypes, a small share occurred in both CD4 and CD8 compartments.

TCRdb processed the 5' RACE reads anew with MiXCR; each CDR3 protein has one entry. The data hold approximately 580,000 distinct CDR3 sequences, with less than 20% observed a single time. The ends were cut back, 3 bases at V and 0 bases at J, with 12 bases in the middle. This CDR3 has 16 residues. The germline gives CDR1 MNHNS, CDR2 SASEGT. This clonotype was observed a handful of times. Its target is unknown. The source material was PBMCs, sampled 4 to 5 days after the first yellow fever vaccination. This receptor was obtained from a man in his late teens or twenties who received the YFV17D yellow fever vaccine. The V gene is TRBV6-1, the J gene TRBJ1-3; D remains unclear. The CDR3 DNA follows: TGTGCCAGCAGTGACTGGAACGTGTACTCTGGAAACACCATATATTTT. This encodes CASSDWNVYSGNTIYF.